The clone carrying this T cell receptor beta chain qualifies as medium-sized. This record belongs to a study of metastatic and nonmetastatic thyroid tumors. No patient received treatment before thyroid surgery. Using MiXCR, TCRdb reanalyzed the PCR reads. The sample holds about 16,000 clones; under 15% are singletons and the top ten take 15% to 20%. The CDR3 spans 14 residues. Germline lookup yields CDR1 SEHNR and CDR2 FQNEAQ (reference sequence). V lost 2 bases, J lost 3 bases, and 11 bases lay in between. The sample taken for sequencing was tumor tissue. The V call is TRBV7-9, the J call TRBJ2-7; D gene ambiguous. This clonotype was obtained from a female donor with papillary thyroid cancer or a benign thyroid nodule (not recorded which). Some clones in this sample may be carry-over from other donors' samples. In nucleotides, the CDR3 is TGTGCCAGCAGCTTAACGGGTTGGGGCTACGAGCAGTACTTC. As protein: CASSLTGWGYEQYF. Full variable domain (remainder filled in from reference TRBV7-9 and TRBJ2-7): DTGVSQNPRHKITKRGQNVTFRCDPISEHNRLYWYRQTLGQGPEFLTYFQNEAQLEKSRLLSDRFSAERPKGSFSTLEIQRTEQGDSAMYLCASSLTGWGYEQYFGPGTRLTVT.